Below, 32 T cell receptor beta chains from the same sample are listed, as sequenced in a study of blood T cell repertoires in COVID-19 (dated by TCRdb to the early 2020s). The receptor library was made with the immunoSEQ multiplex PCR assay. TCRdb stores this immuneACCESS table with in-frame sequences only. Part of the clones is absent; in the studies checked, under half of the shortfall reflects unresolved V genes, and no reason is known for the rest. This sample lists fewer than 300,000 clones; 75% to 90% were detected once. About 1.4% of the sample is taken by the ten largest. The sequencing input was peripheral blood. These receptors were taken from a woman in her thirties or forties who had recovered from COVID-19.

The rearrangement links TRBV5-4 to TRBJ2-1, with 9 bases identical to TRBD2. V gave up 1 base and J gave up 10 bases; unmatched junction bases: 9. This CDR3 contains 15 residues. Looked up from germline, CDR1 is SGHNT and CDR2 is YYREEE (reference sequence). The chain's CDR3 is CASSLLIAGAREQFF. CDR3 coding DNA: TGTGCCAGCAGCTTGCTGATAGCGGGGGCCCGAGAGCAGTTCTTC.

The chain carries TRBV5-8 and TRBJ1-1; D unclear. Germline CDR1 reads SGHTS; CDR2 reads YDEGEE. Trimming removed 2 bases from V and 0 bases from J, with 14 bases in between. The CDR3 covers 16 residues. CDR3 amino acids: CASSFPAHLMNTEAFF. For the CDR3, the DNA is TGTGCCAGCAGCTTTCCCGCGCACCTGATGAACACTGAAGCTTTCTTT.

The CDR3 DNA reads as TGTGCCAGTACTAATAAACAGGGGGTGAACACCGGGGAGCTGTTTTTT. Translated, it gives CASTNKQGVNTGELFF. The chain couples TRBV19 to TRBJ2-2; 8 nucleotides agree with TRBD1. The J segment lost 1 base and the V segment lost 7 bases, leaving 8 bases of the junction unmatched. The CDR3 spans 16 residues. Germline assignment: CDR1 LNHDA and CDR2 SQIVND (reference sequence).

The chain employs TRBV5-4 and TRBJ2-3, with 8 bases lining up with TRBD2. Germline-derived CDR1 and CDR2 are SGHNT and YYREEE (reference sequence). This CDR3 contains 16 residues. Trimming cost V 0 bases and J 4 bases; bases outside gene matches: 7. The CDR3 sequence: CASSLGQLAGPDTQYF. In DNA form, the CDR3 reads TGTGCCAGCAGCTTGGGTCAGCTAGCGGGTCCAGATACGCAGTATTTT.

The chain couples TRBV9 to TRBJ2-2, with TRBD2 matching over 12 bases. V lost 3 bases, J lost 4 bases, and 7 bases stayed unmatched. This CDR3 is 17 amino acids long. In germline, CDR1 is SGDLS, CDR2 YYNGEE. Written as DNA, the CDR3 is TGTGCCAGCAGCGCAAGAGAACTAGCGGGGGGCACCGGGGAGCTGTTTTTT. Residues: CASSARELAGGTGELFF.

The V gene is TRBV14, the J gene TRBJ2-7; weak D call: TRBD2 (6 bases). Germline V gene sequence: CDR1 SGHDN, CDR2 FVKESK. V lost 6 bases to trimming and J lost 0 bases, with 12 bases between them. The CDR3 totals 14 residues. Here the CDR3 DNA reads TGTGCCAGCAGGGGGGGAGGATACTCCTACGAGCAGTACTTC. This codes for CASRGGGYSYEQYF.

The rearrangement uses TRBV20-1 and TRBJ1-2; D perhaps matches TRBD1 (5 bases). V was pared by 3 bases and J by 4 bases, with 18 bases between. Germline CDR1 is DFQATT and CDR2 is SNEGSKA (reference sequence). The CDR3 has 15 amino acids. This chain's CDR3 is CSASSAGQGLYGYTF. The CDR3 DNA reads TGCAGTGCTAGTAGTGCTGGGCAGGGCCTCTATGGCTACACCTTC.

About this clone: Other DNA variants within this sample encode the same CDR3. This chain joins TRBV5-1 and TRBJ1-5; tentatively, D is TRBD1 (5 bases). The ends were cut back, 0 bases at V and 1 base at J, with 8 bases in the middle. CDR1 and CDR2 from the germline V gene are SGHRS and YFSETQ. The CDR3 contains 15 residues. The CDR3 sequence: CASSLGQGSNQPQHF. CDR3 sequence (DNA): TGCGCCAGCAGCTTGGGGCAGGGCAGCAATCAGCCCCAGCATTTT.

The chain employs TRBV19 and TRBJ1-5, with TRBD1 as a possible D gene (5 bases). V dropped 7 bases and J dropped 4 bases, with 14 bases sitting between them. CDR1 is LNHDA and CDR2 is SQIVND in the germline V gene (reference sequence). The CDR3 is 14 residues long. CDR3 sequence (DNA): TGTGCCAGTACTCGAAGGGAGGGGAATCAGCCCCAGCATTTT. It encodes CASTRREGNQPQHF.

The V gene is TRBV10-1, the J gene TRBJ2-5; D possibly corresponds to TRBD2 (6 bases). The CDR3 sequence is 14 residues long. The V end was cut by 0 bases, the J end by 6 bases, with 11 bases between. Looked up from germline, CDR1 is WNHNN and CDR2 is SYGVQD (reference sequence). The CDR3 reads CASSESGGGKTQYF. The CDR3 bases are TGCGCCAGCAGTGAGTCGGGGGGTGGAAAGACCCAGTACTTC.

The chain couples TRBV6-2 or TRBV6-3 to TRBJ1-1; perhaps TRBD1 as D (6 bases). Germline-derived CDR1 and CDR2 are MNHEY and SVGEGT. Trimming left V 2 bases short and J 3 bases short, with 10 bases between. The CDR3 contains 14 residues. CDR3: CASSYMGADTEAFF. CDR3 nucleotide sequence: TGTGCCAGCAGTTACATGGGGGCGGACACTGAAGCTTTCTTT.

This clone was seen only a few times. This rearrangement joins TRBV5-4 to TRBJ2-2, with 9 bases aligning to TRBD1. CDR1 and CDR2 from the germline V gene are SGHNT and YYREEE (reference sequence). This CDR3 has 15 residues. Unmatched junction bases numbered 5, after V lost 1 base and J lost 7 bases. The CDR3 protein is CASSLRDRASGELFF. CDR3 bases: TGTGCCAGCAGCTTGCGGGACAGGGCTAGCGGGGAGCTGTTTTTT.

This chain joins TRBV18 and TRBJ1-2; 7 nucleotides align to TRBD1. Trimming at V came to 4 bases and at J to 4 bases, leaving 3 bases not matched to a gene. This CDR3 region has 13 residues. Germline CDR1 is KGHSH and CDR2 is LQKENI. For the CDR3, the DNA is TGTGCCAGCTCACGGGACAGCCCCTATGGCTACACCTTC. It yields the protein CASSRDSPYGYTF.

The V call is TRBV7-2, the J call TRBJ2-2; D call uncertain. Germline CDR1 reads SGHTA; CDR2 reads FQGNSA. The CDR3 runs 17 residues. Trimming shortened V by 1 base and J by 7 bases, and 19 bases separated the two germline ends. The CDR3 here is CASSLVGALADVGELFF. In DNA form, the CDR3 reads TGTGCCAGCAGCTTAGTCGGAGCGTTGGCCGATGTCGGGGAGCTGTTTTTT.

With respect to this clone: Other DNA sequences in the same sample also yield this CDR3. The CDR3 DNA reads TGCGCCAGCAGCTCCGGGGGGGCCTGGTACAATGAGCAGTTCTTC. Protein product: CASSSGGAWYNEQFF. The chain recombines TRBV5-1 with TRBJ2-1; 8 bases fit TRBD2. The CDR3 has 15 amino acids. Per germline, CDR1 SGHRS and CDR2 YFSETQ. The junction had 6 bases not matched to a gene; V was cut back by 3 bases and J by 4 bases.

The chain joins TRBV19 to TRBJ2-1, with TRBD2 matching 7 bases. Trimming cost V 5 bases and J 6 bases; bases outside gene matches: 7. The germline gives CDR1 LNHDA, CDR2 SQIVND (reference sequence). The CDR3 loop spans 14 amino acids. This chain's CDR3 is CASSLGGGINEQFF. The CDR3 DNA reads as TGTGCCAGTAGTCTGGGGGGGGGTATCAATGAGCAGTTCTTC.

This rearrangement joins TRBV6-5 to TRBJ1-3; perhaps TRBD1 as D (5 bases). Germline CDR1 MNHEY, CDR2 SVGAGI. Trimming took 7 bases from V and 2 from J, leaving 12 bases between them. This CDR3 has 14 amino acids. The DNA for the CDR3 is TGTGCCAGCACTCGTTGGGGCACTGGAAACACCATATATTTT. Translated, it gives CASTRWGTGNTIYF.

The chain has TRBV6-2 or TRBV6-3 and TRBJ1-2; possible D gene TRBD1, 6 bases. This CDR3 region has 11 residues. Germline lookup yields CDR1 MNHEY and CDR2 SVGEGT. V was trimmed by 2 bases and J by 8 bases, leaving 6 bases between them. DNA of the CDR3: TGTGCCAGCAGTTACGGGGGCGGCTACACCTTC. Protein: CASSYGGGYTF.

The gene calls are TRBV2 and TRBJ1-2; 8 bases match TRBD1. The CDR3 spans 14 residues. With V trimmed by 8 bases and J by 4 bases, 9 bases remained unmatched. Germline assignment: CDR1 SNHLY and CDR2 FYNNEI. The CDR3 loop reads CASRRDRPLYGYTF. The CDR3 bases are TGTGCCAGCCGCCGGGACAGGCCCCTCTATGGCTACACCTTC.

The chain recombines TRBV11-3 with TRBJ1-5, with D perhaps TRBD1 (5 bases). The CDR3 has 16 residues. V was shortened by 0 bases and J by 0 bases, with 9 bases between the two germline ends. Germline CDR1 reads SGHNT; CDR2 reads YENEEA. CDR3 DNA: TGTGCCAGCAGCTTAGAGGGGGGGGTTAGCAATCAGCCCCAGCATTTT. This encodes CASSLEGGVSNQPQHF.

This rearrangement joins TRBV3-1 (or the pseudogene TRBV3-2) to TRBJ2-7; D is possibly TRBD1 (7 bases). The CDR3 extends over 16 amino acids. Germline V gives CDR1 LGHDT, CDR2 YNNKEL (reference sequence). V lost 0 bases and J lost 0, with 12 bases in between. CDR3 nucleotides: TGTGCCAGCAGCCAAGACAGGGGGGTTATCTCCTACGAGCAGTACTTC. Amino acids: CASSQDRGVISYEQYF.

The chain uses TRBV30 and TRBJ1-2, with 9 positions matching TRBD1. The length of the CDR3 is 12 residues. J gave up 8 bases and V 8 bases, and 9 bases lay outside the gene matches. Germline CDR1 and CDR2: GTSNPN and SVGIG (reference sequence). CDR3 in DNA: TGTGCCGGCGGACAGGGGATGGGAGGCTACACCTTC. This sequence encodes CAGGQGMGGYTF.

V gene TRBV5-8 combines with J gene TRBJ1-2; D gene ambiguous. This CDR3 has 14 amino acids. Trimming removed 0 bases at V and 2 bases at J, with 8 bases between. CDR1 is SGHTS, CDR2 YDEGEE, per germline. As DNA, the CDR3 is TGTGCCAGCAGCTTGGCCCCCAGGAACTATGGCTACACCTTC. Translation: CASSLAPRNYGYTF. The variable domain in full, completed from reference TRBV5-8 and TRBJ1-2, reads EAGVTQSPTHLIKTRGQQATLRCSPISGHTSVYWYQQALGLGLQFLLWYDEGEERNRGNFPPRFSGRQFPNYSSELNVNALELEDSALYLCASSLAPRNYGYTFGSGTRLTVV.

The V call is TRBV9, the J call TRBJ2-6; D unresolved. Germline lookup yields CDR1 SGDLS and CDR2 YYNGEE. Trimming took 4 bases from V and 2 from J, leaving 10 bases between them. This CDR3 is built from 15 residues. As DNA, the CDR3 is TGTGCCAGCAGCTCTAGGCTCGCTGGGGCCAACGTCCTGACTTTC. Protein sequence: CASSSRLAGANVLTF.

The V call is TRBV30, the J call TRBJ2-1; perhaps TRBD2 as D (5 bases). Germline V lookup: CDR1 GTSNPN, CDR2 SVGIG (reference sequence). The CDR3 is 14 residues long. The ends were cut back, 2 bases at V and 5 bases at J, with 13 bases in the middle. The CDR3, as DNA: TGTGCCTGGAGTTCATGGAGGCTAAACAATGAGCAGTTCTTC. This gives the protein CAWSSWRLNNEQFF. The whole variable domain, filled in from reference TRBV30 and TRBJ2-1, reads SQTIHQWPATLVQPVGSPLSLECTVEGTSNPNLYWYRQAAGRGLQLLFYSVGIGQISSEVPQNLSASRPQDRQFILSSKKLLLSDSGFYLCAWSSWRLNNEQFFGPGTRLTVL.

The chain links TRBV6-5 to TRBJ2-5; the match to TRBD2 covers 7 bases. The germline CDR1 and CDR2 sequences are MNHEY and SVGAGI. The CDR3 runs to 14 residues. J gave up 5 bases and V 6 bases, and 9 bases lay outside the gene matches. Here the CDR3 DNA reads TGTGCCAGCAGCTCGGACTGGGGAGGGGAGACCCAGTACTTC. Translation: CASSSDWGGETQYF.

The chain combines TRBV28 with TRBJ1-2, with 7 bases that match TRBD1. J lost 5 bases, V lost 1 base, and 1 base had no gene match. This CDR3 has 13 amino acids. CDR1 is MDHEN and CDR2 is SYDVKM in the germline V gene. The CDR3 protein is CASSLSGGYGYTF. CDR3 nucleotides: TGTGCCAGCAGTTTATCAGGGGGATATGGCTACACCTTC.

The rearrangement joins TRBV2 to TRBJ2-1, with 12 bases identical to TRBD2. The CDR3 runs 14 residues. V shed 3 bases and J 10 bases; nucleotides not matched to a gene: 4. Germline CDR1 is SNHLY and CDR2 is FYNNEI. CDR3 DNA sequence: TGTGCCAGCAGTGAGGTTCTAGCGGGAGGGGAGCAGTTCTTC. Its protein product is CASSEVLAGGEQFF.

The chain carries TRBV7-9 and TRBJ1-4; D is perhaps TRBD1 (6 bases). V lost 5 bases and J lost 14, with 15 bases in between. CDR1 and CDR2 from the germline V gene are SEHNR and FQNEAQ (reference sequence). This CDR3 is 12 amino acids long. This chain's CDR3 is CASSPDSPSLFF. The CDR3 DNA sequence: TGTGCCAGCAGCCCGGACAGCCCCTCCCTGTTTTTT.

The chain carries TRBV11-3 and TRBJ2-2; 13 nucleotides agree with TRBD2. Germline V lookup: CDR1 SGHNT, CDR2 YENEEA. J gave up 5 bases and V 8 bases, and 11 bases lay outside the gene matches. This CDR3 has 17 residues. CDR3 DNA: TGTGCCAGCCTACGGACTAGCGGGGGAGAGTGGACCGGGGAGCTGTTTTTT. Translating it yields CASLRTSGGEWTGELFF.

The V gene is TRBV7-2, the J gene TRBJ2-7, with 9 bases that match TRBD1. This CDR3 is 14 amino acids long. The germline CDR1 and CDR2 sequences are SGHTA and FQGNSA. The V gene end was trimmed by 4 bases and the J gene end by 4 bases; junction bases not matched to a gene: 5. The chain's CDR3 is CASSSGQGGYEQYF. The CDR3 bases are TGTGCCAGCAGCTCGGGACAGGGTGGGTACGAGCAGTACTTC.

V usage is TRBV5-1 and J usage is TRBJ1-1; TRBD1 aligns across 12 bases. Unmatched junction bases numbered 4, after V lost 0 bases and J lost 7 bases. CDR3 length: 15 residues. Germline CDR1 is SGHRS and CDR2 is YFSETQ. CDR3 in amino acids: CASSLDGTGGGEAFF. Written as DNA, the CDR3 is TGCGCCAGCAGCTTGGACGGGACAGGGGGCGGTGAAGCTTTCTTT.